Listed below are T cell receptor beta chains from one sample, sequenced in a study of blood T cells in healthy people across ages. TCRdb passed the 5' RACE reads through MiXCR, listing each CDR3 protein once. The sample has 1.5 million to 2 million distinct CDR3 sequences, 28% seen once. The sequenced sample was blood. These receptors came from a woman in her 30s in good health. Both conserved end residues are part of each CDR3. The D gene is left open where the match is weak. Not every row has a clone size; where given, it reads once, few, many or a size class.

d_gene	v_gene	abundance	j_gene	CDR3nt	CDR3aa
-	TRBV4-1	-	TRBJ1-5	TGCGCCAGCAGCCAAGCCCCCCTCACCAGGGCCCATAGCAATCAGCCCCAGCATTTT	CASSQAPLTRAHSNQPQHF
TRBD2	TRBV20-1	few	TRBJ2-1	TGCAGTTCAACTAGCGGGAGGACGTATAATGAGCAGTTCTTC	CSSTSGRTYNEQFF
TRBD1	TRBV24-1	-	TRBJ2-3	TGTGCCACCAGTGACCTCCGGGACAGGGGCGCAGATACGCAGTATTTT	CATSDLRDRGADTQYF
TRBD2	TRBV4-3	many	TRBJ2-3	TGCGCCAGCAGCCAAGGCGCTAGCGGGAGAACAGATACGCAGTATTTT	CASSQGASGRTDTQYF
TRBD1	TRBV6-6	-	TRBJ2-5	TGTGCCAGCACGGGGACAGGCAATGAGCAGTACTTC	CASTGTGNEQYF
TRBD2	TRBV5-1	-	TRBJ2-1	TGCGCCAGCAGGACGACCGGGACTACAAGAAACAATGAGCAGTTCTTC	CASRTTGTTRNNEQFF
TRBD1	TRBV4-3	many	TRBJ2-4	TGCGCCAGCAGCCAAGAGTCCCCAAACAGGGGTTCGTACATTCAGTACTTC	CASSQESPNRGSYIQYF
TRBD1	TRBV30	-	TRBJ2-7	TGTGCCTGGAGTGTATGGGACAGTTTTTACGAGCAGTACTTC	CAWSVWDSFYEQYF
-	TRBV29-1	-	TRBJ1-1	TGCAGCGTTGAAGGACAGTTAGAAGCTTTCTTT	CSVEGQLEAFF
-	TRBV12-3/TRBV12-4	-	TRBJ2-3	TGTGCCAGCAGTCCCTTTAGAGGGAGCACAGATACGCAATATTTT	CASSPFRGSTDTQYF
-	TRBV7-2	-	TRBJ2-7	TGTGCCAGCAGCCCGGGACCGCAGGGGTACGAGCAGTACTTC	CASSPGPQGYEQYF
TRBD1	TRBV29-1	-	TRBJ1-2	TGCAGCGTTGAAGACGTGGGACAGGGGGCCCCTTCTAACTATGGCTACACCTTC	CSVEDVGQGAPSNYGYTF
-	TRBV15	-	TRBJ2-5	TGTGCCACCAGCACATCACGGGGAAAGACCCAGTACTTC	CATSTSRGKTQYF
-	TRBV29-1	-	TRBJ2-3	TGCAGCGTGAGGATGGGGTCAGGTACGCAGTATTTT	CSVRMGSGTQYF
TRBD1	TRBV2	-	TRBJ2-5	TGTGCCAGCGCAACAGGGGGCTCCCAAGAGACCCAGTACTTC	CASATGGSQETQYF
-	TRBV7-2	-	TRBJ2-7	TGTGCCAGCAGCTTAGCCCCCCTCAAGTACGAGCAGTACTTC	CASSLAPLKYEQYF
-	TRBV2	few	TRBJ2-5	TGTGCCAGCAACACACGGGCAGGCACAGCAGATACGCAGTACTTC	CASNTRAGTADTQYF
TRBD2	TRBV27	-	TRBJ2-5	TGTGCCAGCAGTGGGCGCGGACTAGCGGGCGGGTATGAGCAGTACTTC	CASSGRGLAGGYEQYF
TRBD1	TRBV4-1	-	TRBJ2-4	TGCGCCAACAGCCCCAGGACAGGCGTAGCCAAAAACATTCAGTACTTC	CANSPRTGVAKNIQYF
-	TRBV9	-	TRBJ1-1	TGTGCCAGCAGCGTTCAAGGGACTAGCGGGGGAAATGAGCAGTTCTTT	CASSVQGTSGGNEQFF
TRBD1	TRBV5-1	-	TRBJ2-7	TGCGCCAGCAGCTTCAGACAGGGGAGAGACGAGCAGTACTTC	CASSFRQGRDEQYF
TRBD2	TRBV7-2	many	TRBJ2-3	TGTGCCAGCAGCTCCCTGCTAGCGGGTGGCACAGATACGCAGTATTTT	CASSSLLAGGTDTQYF
TRBD1	TRBV9	few	TRBJ2-1	TGTGCCAGCAGCCCGACAGGGGGCAGGAGCAATGAGCAGTTCTTC	CASSPTGGRSNEQFF
-	TRBV5-5	few	TRBJ2-7	TGTGCCAGCAGCTTGGGGCTCACCTCCTCCTACGAGCAGTACTTC	CASSLGLTSSYEQYF
-	TRBV20-1	many	TRBJ2-7	TGCAGTGCTAGACCAAGACGGCTCTACGAGCAGTACTTC	CSARPRRLYEQYF
-	TRBV27	-	TRBJ2-4	TGTGCCAGCAGTTTATCGACAGCCGCGCCCTTTCAGTACTTC	CASSLSTAAPFQYF
-	TRBV5-1	-	TRBJ2-5	TGCGCCAGCCATGCGGCAGGGGAGACCCAGTACTTC	CASHAAGETQYF
TRBD1	TRBV29-1	many	TRBJ1-2	TGCAGCGTTGAAGGACAGGGGCTTGGTTATGGCTACACCTTC	CSVEGQGLGYGYTF
-	TRBV7-2	many	TRBJ2-1	TGTGCCAGCAGCCCCCAGGGTAGGAGGAAGCAGTTCTTC	CASSPQGRRKQFF
TRBD1	TRBV6-2/TRBV6-3	few	TRBJ2-7	TGTGCCAGCAGTTACCGGAGGGACAGGCCTAAGGAGCAGTACTTC	CASSYRRDRPKEQYF
TRBD2	TRBV20-1	-	TRBJ2-3	TGCAGTGCTAGTTGGCGGGAGGGGACAGATACGCAGTATTTT	CSASWREGTDTQYF
-	TRBV10-3	-	TRBJ2-7	TGTGCCATCGGTGACAGCATAATCTCCTACAATGAGCAGTACTTC	CAIGDSIISYNEQYF
TRBD2	TRBV20-1	-	TRBJ2-3	TGCGGTGCGAGTAGTAGCGGGGAGATCACAGATACGCAGTATTTT	CGASSSGEITDTQYF
-	TRBV10-3	few	TRBJ2-3	TGTGCCATCAGTGGAGGGGACGGGAAAGGGACAGATACGCAGTATTTT	CAISGGDGKGTDTQYF
TRBD2	TRBV29-1	many	TRBJ2-3	TGCAGCGTTGGGACTAGCGGGGGGAGAGATACGCAGTATTTT	CSVGTSGGRDTQYF
TRBD1	TRBV12-3/TRBV12-4	-	TRBJ2-1	TGTGCCAGCAGGGACAGGGGGGCCGAGCAGTTCTTC	CASRDRGAEQFF
TRBD2	TRBV27	few	TRBJ2-1	TGTGCCAGCAGCTACAGTAGCGGGGGGTTTGATGAGCAGTTCTTC	CASSYSSGGFDEQFF
TRBD1	TRBV9	many	TRBJ1-5	TGTGCCAGCAGCGTCGGGACAGCAAATCAGCCCCAGCATTTT	CASSVGTANQPQHF
TRBD2	TRBV12-3/TRBV12-4	-	TRBJ2-3	TGTGCCAGCAGTGACCCTGGGACTAGCGGAAGAACAGATACGCAGTATTTT	CASSDPGTSGRTDTQYF
-	TRBV6-5	-	TRBJ1-1	TGTGCCAGCAGTTACGGATCTCGCCACGCTGAAGCTTTCTTT	CASSYGSRHAEAFF
-	TRBV28	-	TRBJ2-3	TGTGCCAGCAGAAAGGGAAGATCCACTAGCACAGATACGCAGTATTTT	CASRKGRSTSTDTQYF
-	TRBV7-8	few	TRBJ2-7	TGTGCCAGCAGCTTAGCTCTCCAGGACTACGAGCAGTACTTC	CASSLALQDYEQYF
-	TRBV12-3/TRBV12-4	-	TRBJ2-1	TGTGCCAGCAGTTTCAACATGGCGGAGACCCAGTTCTTC	CASSFNMAETQFF
-	TRBV5-1	-	TRBJ1-1	TGCGCCAGCAGCGCCAACATGAACACTGAAGCTTTCTTT	CASSANMNTEAFF
-	TRBV14	few	TRBJ1-4	TGTGCCAGCAGCCCTCAAGGGAAGAGGAATGAAAAACTGTTTTTT	CASSPQGKRNEKLFF
-	TRBV10-3	-	TRBJ1-1	TGTGCCACCAGTGAGGGACAAATGAACACTGAAGCTTTCTTT	CATSEGQMNTEAFF
-	TRBV5-1	few	TRBJ1-2	TGCGCCAGCAGCCCGAATGGTACAGGCTCGGGGGGCTACACCTTC	CASSPNGTGSGGYTF
-	TRBV7-3	few	TRBJ2-1	TGTGCCAGCAGTAAGGGATCTGGGCCGAACAATGAGCAGTTCTTC	CASSKGSGPNNEQFF
-	TRBV7-6	-	TRBJ2-3	TGTGCCGGCAGCCCAGACGTAGGAGATACGCAGTATTTT	CAGSPDVGDTQYF
-	TRBV29-1	once	TRBJ2-5	TGCAGCGTTGGGAGGGGGGAGTACAATGAGCAGTACTTC	CSVGRGEYNEQYF
-	TRBV5-4	-	TRBJ2-1	TGTGCCAGCAGCTGGGGGCAACTGGATGAGCAGTTCTTC	CASSWGQLDEQFF
-	TRBV10-3	-	TRBJ2-1	TGTGCCATCAGTGAGTCGAGTAGCGGTTTCAATGAGCAGTTCTTC	CAISESSSGFNEQFF
-	TRBV5-6	-	TRBJ2-7	TGTGCCAGCAGCGCGCTACTTTGGGCGGCAACTTCCTACGAGCAGTACTTC	CASSALLWAATSYEQYF
-	TRBV6-2/TRBV6-3	-	TRBJ2-3	TGTGCCAGCAGTTACTCGAAGGCCGGGGGTACAGATACGCAGTATTTT	CASSYSKAGGTDTQYF
-	TRBV20-1	few	TRBJ1-5	TGCAGTGCTCGATCACCCAGCGGGAGCAATCAGCCCCAGCATTTT	CSARSPSGSNQPQHF